This TCR beta chain was profiled in a study of T cells in tuberculosis. Sequencing was performed with immunoSEQ multiplex PCR; in TCRdb, only in-frame clones are kept and a portion is missing. The sample yields approximately 31,000 clones, roughly 95% seen once. This clonotype was obtained from a donor aged 10 to 29 with latent tuberculosis or without tuberculosis infection. Input material: PBMCs.

The CDR3 region is CASSYQAGGTGELFF. The CDR3 DNA reads TGCGCCAGCAGCTACCAAGCGGGAGGAACCGGGGAGCTGTTTTTT. V gene TRBV5-1 combines with J gene TRBJ2-2; 9 bases match TRBD2. With 3 bases clipped from V and 5 bases from J, the junction kept 5 bases outside the gene matches. The CDR3 sequence is 15 residues long. The germline CDR1 and CDR2 sequences are SGHRS and YFSETQ.